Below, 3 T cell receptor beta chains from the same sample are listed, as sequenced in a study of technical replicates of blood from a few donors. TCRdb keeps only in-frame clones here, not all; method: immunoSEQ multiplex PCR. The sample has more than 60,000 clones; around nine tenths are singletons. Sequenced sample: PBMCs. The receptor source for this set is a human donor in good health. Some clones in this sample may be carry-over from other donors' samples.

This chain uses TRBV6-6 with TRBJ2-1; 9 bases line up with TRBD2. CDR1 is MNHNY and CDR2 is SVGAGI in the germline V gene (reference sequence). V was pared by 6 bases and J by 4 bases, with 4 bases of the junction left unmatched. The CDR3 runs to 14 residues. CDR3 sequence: CASSRTSDYNEQFF. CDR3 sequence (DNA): TGTGCCAGCAGCCGGACTAGCGATTACAATGAGCAGTTCTTC.

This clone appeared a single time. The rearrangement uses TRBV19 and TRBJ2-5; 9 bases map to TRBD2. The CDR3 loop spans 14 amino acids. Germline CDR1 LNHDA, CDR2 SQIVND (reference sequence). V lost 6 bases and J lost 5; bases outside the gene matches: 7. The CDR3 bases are TGTGCCAGTAGGACTAGCGGAGGAGGGGAGACCCAGTACTTC. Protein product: CASRTSGGGETQYF.

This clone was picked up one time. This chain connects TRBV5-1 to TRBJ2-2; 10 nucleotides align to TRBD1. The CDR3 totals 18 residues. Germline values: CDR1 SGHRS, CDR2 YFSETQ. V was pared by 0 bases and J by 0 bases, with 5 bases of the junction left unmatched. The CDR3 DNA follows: TGCGCCAGCAGCTTGGAGGACAGGGGGAGGGCGAACACCGGGGAGCTGTTTTTT. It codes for CASSLEDRGRANTGELFF. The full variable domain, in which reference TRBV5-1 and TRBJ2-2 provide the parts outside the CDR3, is KAGVTQTPRYLIKTRGQQVTLSCSPISGHRSVSWYQQTPGQGLQFLFEYFSETQRNKGNFPGRFSGRQFSNSRSEMNVSTLELGDSALYLCASSLEDRGRANTGELFFGEGSRLTVL.